Listed here are 31 T cell receptor beta chains from one sample, sequenced in a study of shared clonotypes between healthy human individuals. Profiling relied on immunoSEQ multiplex PCR, and the TCRdb table lists in-frame clones only, not all of them. Found here are 1.4 million to 1.5 million clones, about 96% of them singletons; the top ten hold approximately 1.1%. The source material was naive CD4+ T cells sorted from blood. The subset was: CD45RA+ positively selected. The source of these receptors is a man aged 25-40 years in good health.

The chain links TRBV14 to TRBJ2-2, with 9 bases matching TRBD2. Germline V gene sequence: CDR1 SGHDN, CDR2 FVKESK. Trimming took 4 bases from V and 7 from J; bases not matched to a gene: 7. The CDR3 has 15 residues. The CDR3 loop is CASSLRLAGIGELFF. CDR3 in DNA: TGTGCCAGCAGCCTGCGGCTAGCGGGAATCGGGGAGCTGTTTTTT. Full variable domain (missing parts from reference TRBV14 and TRBJ2-2): EAGVTQFPSHSVIEKGQTVTLRCDPISGHDNLYWYRRVMGKEIKFLLHFVKESKQDESGMPNNRFLAERTGGTYSTLKVQPAELEDSGVYFCASSLRLAGIGELFFGEGSRLTVL.

CDR3 sequence (DNA): TGTGCCAGCTCACAAGGACTAGCGGGAGCCTACGAGCAGTACTTC. Translation: CASSQGLAGAYEQYF. The genes are TRBV18 and TRBJ2-7; 13 bases match TRBD2. The CDR3 totals 15 residues. Germline loops: CDR1 KGHSH, CDR2 LQKENI. J was trimmed by 2 bases and V by 4 bases; bases with no gene match: 2. Variable domain in full (rest from reference TRBV18 and TRBJ2-7): NAGVMQNPRHLVRRRGQEARLRCSPMKGHSHVYWYRQLPEEGLKFMVYLQKENIIDESGMPKERFSAEFPKEGPSILRIQQVVRGDSAAYFCASSQGLAGAYEQYFGPGTRLTVT.

The V gene is TRBV11-2, the J gene TRBJ2-7; TRBD2 agrees at 10 bases. Germline V CDR1 and CDR2: SGHAT, FQNNGV. The length of the CDR3 is 15 residues. V lost 1 base and J lost 4; bases outside the gene matches: 4. DNA of the CDR3: TGTGCCAGCAGCTTAGTCGGACTAGCGGTATACGAGCAGTACTTC. As protein: CASSLVGLAVYEQYF.

This chain joins TRBV2 and TRBJ2-7; no reliable D call. This CDR3 region has 13 residues. Per the germline V gene, CDR1 is SNHLY and CDR2 is FYNNEI. V was cut by 6 bases and J by 3 bases, with 12 bases left in between. This CDR3 reads CASSSFLYYEQYF. CDR3 nucleotide sequence: TGTGCCAGCAGCTCATTCCTCTACTACGAGCAGTACTTC.

V and J are TRBV6-1 and TRBJ2-7; D unclear. Germline V lookup: CDR1 MNHNS, CDR2 SASEGT. V shed 6 bases and J shed 2 bases, with 11 bases lying between them. The CDR3 spans 13 residues. CDR3 residues: CASRLSVAYEQYF. The DNA of the CDR3 is TGTGCCAGCAGACTAAGTGTGGCCTACGAGCAGTACTTC.

This clone was picked up a small number of times. The gene calls are TRBV5-1 and TRBJ2-2; D unresolved. The CDR3 is made up of 14 amino acids. V was cut by 6 bases and J by 1 base, with 10 bases left in between. Germline values: CDR1 SGHRS, CDR2 YFSETQ. Here the CDR3 reads CASNPGLNTGELFF. The CDR3, as DNA: TGCGCCAGCAATCCTGGATTGAACACCGGGGAGCTGTTTTTT. The full variable domain, its missing parts supplied by reference TRBV5-1 and TRBJ2-2, is KAGVTQTPRYLIKTRGQQVTLSCSPISGHRSVSWYQQTPGQGLQFLFEYFSETQRNKGNFPGRFSGRQFSNSRSEMNVSTLELGDSALYLCASNPGLNTGELFFGEGSRLTVL.

The chain uses TRBV7-9 and TRBJ1-3, with 8 nucleotides matching TRBD1. Germline V gene data show CDR1 as SEHNR and CDR2 as FQNEAQ (reference sequence). The CDR3 sequence is 17 residues long. J lost 0 bases, V lost 5 bases, and 9 bases had no gene match. The CDR3 DNA reads TGTGCCAGCAGCCTGTGGACAGGGACGAGCTCTGGAAACACCATATATTTT. Its translation is CASSLWTGTSSGNTIYF.

The chain links TRBV5-1 to TRBJ2-5, with 8 bases aligning to TRBD1. Germline CDR1 is SGHRS and CDR2 is YFSETQ. This CDR3 has 14 amino acids. The ends lost 0 bases at V and 5 bases at J; junction bases unmatched: 3. CDR3 protein: CASSLARQGETQYF. CDR3 DNA sequence: TGCGCCAGCAGCTTGGCCAGACAGGGGGAGACCCAGTACTTC.

The rearrangement joins TRBV5-1 to TRBJ2-1, with 9 positions matching TRBD2. V dropped 1 base and J dropped 8; count of bases not matched to a gene: 16. The CDR3 contains 18 residues. The V gene's germline CDR1 is SGHRS and CDR2 YFSETQ. The chain's CDR3 is CASSLILPGTSSSHEQFF. The CDR3 DNA reads TGCGCCAGCAGCTTGATACTTCCCGGGACTAGCAGTTCTCATGAGCAGTTCTTC.

The chain combines TRBV6-4 with TRBJ2-2, with D unresolved. This CDR3 region has 12 residues. The V gene lost 6 bases and the J gene lost 6 bases, with 8 bases spanning the gap. Germline CDR1 reads MRHNA; CDR2 reads SNTAGT. The CDR3 region has the DNA TGTGCCAGCAGCCTCGGAGCCGGGGAGCTGTTTTTT. This gives the protein CASSLGAGELFF.

The genes are TRBV10-3 and TRBJ1-2, with TRBD1 as a possible D gene (5 bases). CDR3 length equals 17 residues. V lost 1 base and J 7 bases, leaving 22 bases between the germline ends. Looked up from germline, CDR1 is ENHRY and CDR2 is SYGVKD. CDR3 residues: CAISEFSGGTIVSGYTF. The CDR3 DNA reads TGTGCCATCAGTGAGTTCTCTGGAGGGACTATTGTGTCTGGCTACACCTTC.

The chain employs TRBV7-3 and TRBJ2-1, with a possible D match to TRBD2 (6 bases). CDR3 length: 15 amino acids. Germline V gene data show CDR1 as SGHTA and CDR2 as FQGTGA. The germline V and J ends were trimmed by 5 bases and 2 bases, with 13 bases remaining between them. DNA for the CDR3: TGTGCCAGCAGCCGTCCGGGGGTGACCTACAATGAGCAGTTCTTC. Translation gives CASSRPGVTYNEQFF.

The chain has TRBV11-2 and TRBJ2-1, with D possibly being TRBD1 (5 bases). This CDR3 is 14 amino acids long. CDR1 is SGHAT and CDR2 is FQNNGV in the germline V gene. V lost 3 bases to trimming and J lost 8 bases, with 14 bases between them. Written as DNA, the CDR3 is TGTGCCAGCAGCTTTGGTTTAAGGGGCGATGAGCAGTTCTTC. This translates into CASSFGLRGDEQFF.

The V and J genes are TRBV5-1 and TRBJ2-1; perhaps D is TRBD1 or TRBD2 (5 bases each). Germline CDR1 SGHRS, CDR2 YFSETQ. V was clipped by 0 bases and J by 0 bases, with 16 bases between them. The CDR3 length is 18 residues. The CDR3 DNA sequence: TGCGCCAGCAGCTTGGTGGGGACCGTTGGTAGCTCCTACAATGAGCAGTTCTTC. It is translated as CASSLVGTVGSSYNEQFF.

CDR3 residues: CASSYSTAYEQFF. CDR3 coding DNA: TGTGCCAGCAGTTACTCTACGGCCTATGAGCAGTTCTTC. J is TRBJ2-1 and V is TRBV6-6; D is ambiguous. CDR3 size: 13 residues. Germline assignment: CDR1 MNHNY and CDR2 SVGAGI (reference sequence). Trimming removed 0 bases at V and 8 bases at J, with 8 bases between.

V gene TRBV19 combines with J gene TRBJ2-7; perhaps TRBD1 as D (7 bases). Germline lookup yields CDR1 LNHDA and CDR2 SQIVND (reference sequence). The V end was cut by 6 bases, the J end by 3 bases, with 18 bases between. The CDR3 covers 15 residues. The CDR3 protein is CASRSQGGTDYEQYF. The CDR3 bases are TGTGCCAGTAGATCGCAAGGGGGGACAGACTACGAGCAGTACTTC.

This clone was counted only a few times. The chain uses TRBV28 and TRBJ2-3; D ambiguous. The CDR3 spans 14 residues. The germline CDR1 and CDR2 sequences are MDHEN and SYDVKM. V was clipped by 8 bases and J by 0 bases, with 12 bases between them. For the CDR3, the DNA is TGTGCCAGCCGATACAAAACTAGCACAGATACGCAGTATTTT. This sequence encodes CASRYKTSTDTQYF.

V and J are TRBV7-6 and TRBJ1-2, with D tentatively TRBD1 (5 bases). Looked up from germline, CDR1 is SGHVS and CDR2 is FNYEAQ. The ends were cut back, 0 bases at V and 4 bases at J, with 9 bases in the middle. The CDR3 runs 14 residues. CDR3 loop: CASSLAAGIYGYTF. The CDR3 coding sequence is TGTGCCAGCAGCTTAGCGGCAGGGATCTATGGCTACACCTTC.

This chain links TRBV27 with TRBJ1-2; perhaps TRBD1 as D (5 bases). Germline V gene data show CDR1 as MNHEY and CDR2 as SMNVEV (reference sequence). V was cut by 1 base and J by 4 bases, with 19 bases left in between. This CDR3 is 17 amino acids long. CDR3 residues: CASSLYADSPKLYGYTF. The CDR3 DNA reads TGTGCCAGCAGTTTATACGCCGACAGCCCCAAGCTCTATGGCTACACCTTC.

Note on this clone: This sample includes further DNA sequences coding for the same CDR3. The rearrangement uses TRBV7-2 and TRBJ1-5; D is undetermined. CDR1 SGHTA and CDR2 FQGNSA come from the germline V gene. This CDR3 contains 13 residues. V shed 4 bases and J shed 4 bases, with 8 bases lying between them. The CDR3: CASSWRVNQPQHF. CDR3 in DNA: TGTGCCAGCAGCTGGAGAGTGAATCAGCCCCAGCATTTT.

The V call is TRBV5-8, the J call TRBJ1-2; weak D call: TRBD1 (5 bases). Germline assignment: CDR1 SGHTS and CDR2 YDEGEE. V dropped 1 base and J dropped 6 bases, with 10 bases sitting between them. The CDR3 spans 13 residues. The DNA for the CDR3 is TGTGCCAGCAGCTTGCAAGGGGCGAATGGCTACACCTTC. It yields the protein CASSLQGANGYTF. The full variable domain, completed using reference TRBV5-8 and TRBJ1-2, is EAGVTQSPTHLIKTRGQQATLRCSPISGHTSVYWYQQALGLGLQFLLWYDEGEERNRGNFPPRFSGRQFPNYSSELNVNALELEDSALYLCASSLQGANGYTFGSGTRLTVV.

The J gene is TRBJ2-3, the V gene TRBV9, with D maybe TRBD2 (6 bases). Germline CDR1 and CDR2: SGDLS and YYNGEE. The V and J ends lost 4 bases and 3 bases respectively, with 18 bases between them. CDR3 length: 16 residues. CDR3 in amino acids: CASSLPSPGVTDTQYF. As DNA, the CDR3 is TGTGCCAGCAGCCTACCTTCCCCGGGAGTAACAGATACGCAGTATTTT. The variable domain in full, with the rest retrieved from reference TRBV9 and TRBJ2-3, is DSGVTQTPKHLITATGQRVTLRCSPRSGDLSVYWYQQSLDQGLQFLIQYYNGEERAKGNILERFSAQQFPDLHSELNLSSLELGDSALYFCASSLPSPGVTDTQYFGPGTRLTVL.

This chain connects TRBV9 to TRBJ2-5; 7 bases agree with TRBD2. Germline CDR1 and CDR2: SGDLS and YYNGEE. V lost 4 bases, J lost 4 bases, and 7 bases stayed unmatched. The CDR3 extends over 14 amino acids. CDR3 loop: CASSREVGRETQYF. DNA of the CDR3: TGTGCCAGCAGCCGGGAGGTGGGCCGAGAGACCCAGTACTTC.

This chain connects TRBV6-5 to TRBJ2-1, with 8 nucleotides matching TRBD1. The CDR3 totals 15 residues. Germline loops: CDR1 MNHEY, CDR2 SVGAGI. V dropped 4 bases and J dropped 8; count of bases not matched to a gene: 10. The CDR3 here is CASSWAPDRVHEQFF. The CDR3, as DNA: TGTGCCAGCAGTTGGGCTCCGGACAGGGTCCATGAGCAGTTCTTC.

This chain links TRBV19 with TRBJ1-5, with D possibly TRBD1 on 6 matching bases. There are 16 residues in the CDR3. Germline-derived CDR1 and CDR2 are LNHDA and SQIVND (reference sequence). V was cut by 6 bases and J by 2 bases, with 17 bases left in between. The CDR3: CASSYREVSGNQPQHF. In DNA, the CDR3 is TGTGCCAGTAGCTACAGGGAGGTTAGTGGCAATCAGCCCCAGCATTTT.

The chain recombines TRBV19 with TRBJ2-7, with D perhaps TRBD2 (6 bases). Germline-derived CDR1 and CDR2 are LNHDA and SQIVND (reference sequence). V was pared by 2 bases and J by 6 bases, with 14 bases between. This CDR3 contains 14 residues. CDR3 in amino acids: CASSIRGGVSEQYF. The CDR3 DNA sequence: TGTGCCAGTAGTATAAGGGGCGGGGTCTCCGAGCAGTACTTC. Complete variable domain (other parts from reference TRBV19 and TRBJ2-7): DGGITQSPKYLFRKEGQNVTLSCEQNLNHDAMYWYRQDPGQGLRLIYYSQIVNDFQKGDIAEGYSVSREKKESFPLTVTSAQKNPTAFYLCASSIRGGVSEQYFGPGTRLTVT.

V usage is TRBV7-3 and J usage is TRBJ2-2; D not resolved. Germline V CDR1 and CDR2: SGHTA, FQGTGA. The CDR3 contains 19 residues. V was pared by 2 bases and J by 5 bases, with 24 bases between. The CDR3 DNA reads TGTGCCAGCAGCTTATTTCCCCTGCCCGCTATTATAGGGACCGGGGAGCTGTTTTTT. It encodes CASSLFPLPAIIGTGELFF.

Only a few counts were recorded for this clone. The chain carries TRBV2 and TRBJ1-4, with 8 bases identical to TRBD1. Trimming cost V 6 bases and J 2 bases; bases outside gene matches: 5. The CDR3 is made up of 15 amino acids. CDR1 and CDR2 from the germline V gene are SNHLY and FYNNEI. CDR3 coding DNA: TGTGCCAGCAGCGGACAGGGTTTGACTAATGAAAAACTGTTTTTT. Its protein product is CASSGQGLTNEKLFF.

This chain uses TRBV2 with TRBJ2-2; 9 bases fit TRBD2. The length of the CDR3 is 14 residues. V shed 8 bases and J 3 bases; nucleotides not matched to a gene: 4. Germline loops: CDR1 SNHLY, CDR2 FYNNEI. CDR3 sequence: CASVLAGYTGELFF. CDR3 sequence (DNA): TGTGCCAGCGTCCTAGCGGGATACACCGGGGAGCTGTTTTTT.

The chain couples TRBV7-7 to TRBJ2-3; D is unresolved. This CDR3 is 14 amino acids long. CDR1 is SSHAT and CDR2 is FNYEAQ in the germline V gene (reference sequence). The V and J ends lost 1 base and 4 bases respectively, with 9 bases between them. CDR3: CASSLGVGADTQYF. CDR3 DNA sequence: TGTGCCAGCAGCTTAGGTGTGGGCGCAGATACGCAGTATTTT. The full variable domain, completed using reference TRBV7-7 and TRBJ2-3, is GAGVSQSPRYKVTKRGQDVTLRCDPISSHATLYWYQQALGQGPEFLTYFNYEAQPDKSGLPSDRFSAERPEGSISTLTIQRTEQRDSAMYRCASSLGVGADTQYFGPGTRLTVL.

This sequence joins TRBV7-2 and TRBJ2-3; 9 positions agree with TRBD2. The germline CDR1 and CDR2 sequences are SGHTA and FQGNSA. V lost 1 base to trimming and J lost 5 bases; unmatched junction nucleotides: 4. The CDR3 is 15 amino acids. CDR3 in amino acids: CASSLGLAGLDTQYF. The CDR3 DNA sequence: TGTGCCAGCAGCTTAGGTCTAGCGGGGCTAGATACGCAGTATTTT.